Listed below are T cell receptor beta chains from one sample, sequenced in a study of blood T cell repertoires in COVID-19. Assay: immunoSEQ multiplex PCR; the TCRdb copy retains only in-frame clones and omits some. The sample lists just over 150,000 clones; less than 85% were seen once. The material sequenced was peripheral blood. The receptor set was obtained from a human donor with acute or convalescent COVID-19. The donor label of this sample is uncertain. Both conserved end residues are part of each CDR3.

length	V	J	CDR3
13	TRBV9	TRBJ1-1	CASSVELNTEAFF
14	TRBV7-6	TRBJ1-3	CASTLGEGRNTIYF
15	TRBV6-7	TRBJ1-1	CASKKETGPYTEAFF
13	TRBV15	TRBJ1-3	CATQRLSGNTIYF
13	TRBV27	TRBJ2-3	CASSFPLSDTQYF
13	TRBV7-9	TRBJ2-7	CASSLGGPYEQYF
11	TRBV28	TRBJ1-1	CASSPRREAFF
14	TRBV7-3	TRBJ1-1	CASSLIAGNTEAFF
14	TRBV5-1	TRBJ1-2	CASSLTFYNYGYTF
14	TRBV28	TRBJ2-1	CASSLRGGAGEQFF
15	TRBV25-1	TRBJ2-5	CASSGGLAGLETQYF
20	TRBV5-1	TRBJ2-1	CASSARQGAGAVTSYNEQFF
13	TRBV28	TRBJ1-1	CASSLLGQGEAFF
15	TRBV11-2	TRBJ2-7	CASSPGQGRAYEQYF
15	TRBV28	TRBJ2-2	CASSTDRGRTGELFF
19	TRBV28	TRBJ1-6	CASNLPRTGGTRLGSPLHF
16	TRBV2	TRBJ2-1	CASSVAAGGFTDEQFF
16	TRBV27	TRBJ2-2	CATSRWASPNTGELFF
18	TRBV5-4	TRBJ2-5	CASSLARLAGGPVETQYF
14	TRBV28	TRBJ1-5	CASRLTGSNQPQHF
12	TRBV30	TRBJ1-1	CAWSFKNTEAFF
16	TRBV5-5	TRBJ1-2	CASSSRGTGERDGYTF
14	TRBV14	TRBJ1-1	CASSRPSVGAEAFF
16	TRBV2	TRBJ1-2	CASSSGTGGSNYGYTF
15	TRBV10-3	TRBJ2-2	CAISVFQGDTGELFF
13	TRBV2	TRBJ2-7	CATGQANSYEQYF
14	TRBV19	TRBJ2-7	CASSTPGMTYEQYF
16	TRBV27	TRBJ1-5	CASSSRQDLSNQPQHF
11	TRBV9	TRBJ1-2	CASTSSNGYTF
15	TRBV19	TRBJ2-3	CASSILAGGQDTQYF
15	TRBV3-1/TRBV3-2	TRBJ1-3	CASSQPYASGNTIYF
17	TRBV7-9	TRBJ1-4	CASRDLGQGSLDEKLFF
14	TRBV19	TRBJ1-1	CATAPQGMNTEAFF
16	TRBV3-1/TRBV3-2	TRBJ2-2	CASSQDRSGATGELFF
17	TRBV30	TRBJ1-3	CAWRKPGTVIVGNTIYF
12	TRBV6-5	TRBJ1-1	CAGVPHQGEAFF
16	TRBV2	TRBJ2-1	CASSPRDRFVYNEQFF
17	TRBV11-2	TRBJ2-5	CASSLGTLAALGETQYF
14	TRBV7-3	TRBJ1-3	CASSPQGAGNTIYF
15	TRBV28	TRBJ1-5	CASSFGGTYNQPQHF
15	TRBV5-1	TRBJ1-6	CASSSRGGDNSPLHF
18	TRBV3-1/TRBV3-2	TRBJ2-7	CASSQGLAGGRSSYEQYF
14	TRBV2	TRBJ1-6	CASKDSFYNSPLHF
17	TRBV28	TRBJ1-6	CASSFLWRSSYNSPLHF
16	TRBV6-5	TRBJ1-6	CASSLQGSSYNSPLHF
14	TRBV4-1	TRBJ2-3	CASSVGGGTDTQYF
15	TRBV7-9	TRBJ1-1	CASSTWTGFITEAFF
17	TRBV7-3	TRBJ1-1	CASSLGVARDRVGEAFF
16	TRBV28	TRBJ2-1	CASSWIRTSGGGEQFF
15	TRBV19	TRBJ2-7	CASSILARGNNEQYF
17	TRBV11-2	TRBJ2-1	CASSKKTAGGPRDEQFF
15	TRBV6-5	TRBJ2-2	CASRLDRLNTGELFF
14	TRBV5-5	TRBJ1-4	CASSHRGESEKLFF
16	TRBV15	TRBJ1-5	CATSRVDRGSNQPQHF
12	TRBV27	TRBJ2-1	CASSQTKNEQFF